The entry that follows covers one T cell receptor beta chain sequence. Its antigen is not identified. CDR3 length equals 16 residues. Per germline, CDR1 SGHTA and CDR2 FQGNSA. The J segment lost 6 bases and the V segment lost 5 bases, leaving 8 bases of the junction unmatched. The data were obtained in a study of cytotoxic CD8 clonotypes in ibrutinib-treated CLL. Study summary: Partial response occurred in about 25 patients and complete response in 2; at median approximately 71 months, about 14 remained remitted and approximately twelve progressed. Response samples came after a median roughly twelve months of treatment, range 6 to 36. General study findings and limits: Timing of sampling differed between sustained-remission and progressing patients.

Only in-frame clones appear in the TCRdb table, and some are missing; sequencing was by immunoSEQ multiplex PCR. The repertoire consists of 100,000 to 150,000 clones, with 70% to 90% occurring once and the leading ten covering about 1.9%. The material was PBMCs, obtained after 24 months of ibrutinib treatment. The source of this sequence is a human donor with chronic lymphocytic leukemia. The chain couples TRBV7-2 to TRBJ1-5; 12 nucleotides match TRBD1. This CDR3 is CASSLWDRGQGQPQHF. The CDR3 bases are TGTGCCAGCAGCCTTTGGGACAGGGGGCAGGGTCAGCCCCAGCATTTT.